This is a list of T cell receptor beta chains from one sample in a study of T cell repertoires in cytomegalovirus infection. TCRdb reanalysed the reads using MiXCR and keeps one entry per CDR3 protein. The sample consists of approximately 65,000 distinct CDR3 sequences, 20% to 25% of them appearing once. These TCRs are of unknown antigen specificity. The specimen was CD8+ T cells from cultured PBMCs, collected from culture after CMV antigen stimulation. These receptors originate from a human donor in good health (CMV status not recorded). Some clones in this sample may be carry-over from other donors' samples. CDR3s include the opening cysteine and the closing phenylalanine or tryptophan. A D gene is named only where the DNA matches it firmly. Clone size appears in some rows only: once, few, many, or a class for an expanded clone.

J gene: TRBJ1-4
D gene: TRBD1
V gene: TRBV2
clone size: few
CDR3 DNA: TGTGCCAGCATGCCCGAGGGGGCTACTAATGAAAAACTGTTTTTT
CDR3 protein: CASMPEGATNEKLFF

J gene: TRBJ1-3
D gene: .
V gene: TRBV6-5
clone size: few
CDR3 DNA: TGTGCCAGCAGTTACGGGGCAGGATTCTCTGGAAACACCATATATTTT
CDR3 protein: CASSYGAGFSGNTIYF

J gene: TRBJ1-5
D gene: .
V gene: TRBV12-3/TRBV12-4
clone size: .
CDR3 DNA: TGTGCCAGCAGTTTAGGCCAGATCGCGCCCCAGCATTTT
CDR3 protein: CASSLGQIAPQHF

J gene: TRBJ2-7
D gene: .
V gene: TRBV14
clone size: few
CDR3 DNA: TGTGCCAGCAGCGGAGAGTTGTACGAGCAGTACTTC
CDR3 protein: CASSGELYEQYF

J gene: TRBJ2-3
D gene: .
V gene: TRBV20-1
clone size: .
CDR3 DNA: TGCAGTGCGACGCGGCAGGGTCCCACAGATACGCAGTATTTT
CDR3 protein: CSATRQGPTDTQYF

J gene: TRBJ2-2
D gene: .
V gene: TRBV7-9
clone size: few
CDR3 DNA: TGTGCCAGCAGCCTTCCGGGCGCGAACACCGGGGAGCTGTTTTTT
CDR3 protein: CASSLPGANTGELFF

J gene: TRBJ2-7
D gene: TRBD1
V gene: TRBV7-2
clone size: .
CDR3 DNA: TGTGCCAGCAGCCCTACAGGGGGCGGGTACGAGCAGTACTTC
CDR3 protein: CASSPTGGGYEQYF

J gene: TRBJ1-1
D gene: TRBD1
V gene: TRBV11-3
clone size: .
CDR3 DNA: TGTGCCAGCAGCTTAGGGAGGGGGCTCACTGAAGCTTTCTTT
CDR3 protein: CASSLGRGLTEAFF

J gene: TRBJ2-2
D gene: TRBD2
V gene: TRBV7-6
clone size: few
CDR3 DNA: TGTGCCAGCAGCTTTCCGGGACTAGCGGTTCCGAACACCGGGGAGCTGTTTTTT
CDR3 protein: CASSFPGLAVPNTGELFF

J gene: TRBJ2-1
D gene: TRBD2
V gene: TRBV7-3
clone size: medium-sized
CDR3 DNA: TGTGCCAGCAGCTTAAGCGGGGGGCAGCGCTACAATGAGCAGTTCTTC
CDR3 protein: CASSLSGGQRYNEQFF

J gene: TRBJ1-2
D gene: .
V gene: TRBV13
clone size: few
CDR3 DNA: TGTGCCAGCAGCCAATACAAGGGTCTCCACGGCTACACCTTC
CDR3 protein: CASSQYKGLHGYTF

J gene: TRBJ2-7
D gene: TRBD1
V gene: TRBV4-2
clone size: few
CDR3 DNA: TGTGCCAGCAGCCACTCCGGGACAGGATCCTACGAGCAGTACTTC
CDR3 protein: CASSHSGTGSYEQYF

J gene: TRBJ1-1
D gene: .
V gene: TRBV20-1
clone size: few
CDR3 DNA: TGTGCCCGGGAGTTGAGTAACACTGAAGCTTTCTTT
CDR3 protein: CARELSNTEAFF

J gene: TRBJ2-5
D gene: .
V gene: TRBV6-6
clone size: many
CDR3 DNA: TGTGCCAGCAGTTCGGTAAAGACCCAGTACTTC
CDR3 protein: CASSSVKTQYF

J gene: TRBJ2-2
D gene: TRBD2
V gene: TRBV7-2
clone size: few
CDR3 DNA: TGTGCCAGCAGCGTATCTTCCGGGACTACTAACACCGGGGAGCTGTTTTTT
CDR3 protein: CASSVSSGTTNTGELFF

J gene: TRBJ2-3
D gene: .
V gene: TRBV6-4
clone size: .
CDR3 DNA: TGTGCCAGCAGTGACTCGTCCCTTTCTAGCACAGATACGCAGTATTTT
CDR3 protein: CASSDSSLSSTDTQYF

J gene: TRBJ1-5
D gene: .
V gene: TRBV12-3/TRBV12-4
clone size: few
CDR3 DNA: TGTGCCAGCAGTTTAGCGGGTTATCAGCCCCAGCATTTT
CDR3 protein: CASSLAGYQPQHF

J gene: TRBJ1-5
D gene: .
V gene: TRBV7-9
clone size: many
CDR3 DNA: TGTGCCAGCAGCTTACAGGGGATATCTGATCAGCCCCAGCATTTT
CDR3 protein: CASSLQGISDQPQHF

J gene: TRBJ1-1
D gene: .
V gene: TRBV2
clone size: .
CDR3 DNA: TGTGCCAGCAAAGGTTCTGTAGGGGGGAACACTGAAGCTTTCTTT
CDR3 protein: CASKGSVGGNTEAFF

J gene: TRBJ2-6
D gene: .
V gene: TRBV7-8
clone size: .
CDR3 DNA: TGTGCCAGCAGCACAAGCGGTGGGGCCAACGTCCTGACTTTC
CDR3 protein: CASSTSGGANVLTF

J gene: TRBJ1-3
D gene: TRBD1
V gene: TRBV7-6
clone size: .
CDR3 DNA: TGTGCCAGCAGCTCGACAGGGGACCCCTCTGGAAACACCATATATTTT
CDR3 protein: CASSSTGDPSGNTIYF

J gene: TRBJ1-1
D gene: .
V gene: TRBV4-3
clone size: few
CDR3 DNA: TGCGCCAGCAGCCAAGATTTTGCAGGGGTAATCGCTGAAGCTTTCTTT
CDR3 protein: CASSQDFAGVIAEAFF

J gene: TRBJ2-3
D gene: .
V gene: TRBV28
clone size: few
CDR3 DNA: TGTGCCAGCAGTTTAGGCGACTTTCTCACAGATACGCAGTATTTT
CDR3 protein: CASSLGDFLTDTQYF

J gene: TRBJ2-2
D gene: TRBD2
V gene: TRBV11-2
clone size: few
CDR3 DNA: TGTGCCAGCAGCTCTACGGGGGGGGTCACCGGGGAGCTGTTTTTT
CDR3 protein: CASSSTGGVTGELFF

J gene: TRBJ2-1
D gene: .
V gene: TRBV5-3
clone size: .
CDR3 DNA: TGTGCCAGCAGCCCGCCCTCCGGTCTGGGGGGCCGCCAGGAAGGTGAGCAGTTCTTC
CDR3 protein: CASSPPSGLGGRQEGEQFF

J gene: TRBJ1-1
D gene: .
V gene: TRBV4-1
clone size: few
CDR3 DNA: TGCGCCAGCAGCCAAATCACCGGGACAGAAGCTTTCTTT
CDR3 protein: CASSQITGTEAFF

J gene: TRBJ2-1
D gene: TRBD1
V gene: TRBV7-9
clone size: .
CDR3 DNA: TGTGCCAGCAGCTGGGACAGGGAAGGCAATGAGCAGTTCTTC
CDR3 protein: CASSWDREGNEQFF

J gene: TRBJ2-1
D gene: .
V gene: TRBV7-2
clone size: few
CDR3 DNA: TGTGCCAGCAGACAGAATATCGGTGAGCAGTTCTTC
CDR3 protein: CASRQNIGEQFF

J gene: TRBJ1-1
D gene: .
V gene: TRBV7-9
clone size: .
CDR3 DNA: TGTGCCAGCAGGTCCACAAACACTGAAGCTTTCTTT
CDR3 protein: CASRSTNTEAFF

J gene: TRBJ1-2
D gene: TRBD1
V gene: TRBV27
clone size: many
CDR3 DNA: TGTGCCAGCAGTTTCCGGACAGGGAACTATGGCTACACCTTC
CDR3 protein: CASSFRTGNYGYTF

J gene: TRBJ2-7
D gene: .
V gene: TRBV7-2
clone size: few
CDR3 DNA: TGTGCCAGCAGCTACAGTGACTACTACGAGCAGTACTTC
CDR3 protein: CASSYSDYYEQYF

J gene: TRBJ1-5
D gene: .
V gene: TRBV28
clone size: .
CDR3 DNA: TGTGCCAGCAGTTTATCAGGGAAGAATCAGCCCCAGCATTTT
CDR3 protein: CASSLSGKNQPQHF

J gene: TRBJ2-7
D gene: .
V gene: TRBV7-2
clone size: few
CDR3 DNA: TGTGCCAGCAGCTTCCATGCCGGCCGGCTGACACCCAACGAGCAGTACTTC
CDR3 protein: CASSFHAGRLTPNEQYF

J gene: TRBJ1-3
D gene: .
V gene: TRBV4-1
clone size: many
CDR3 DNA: TGCGCCAGCAGCCAAAGTTCTTATGGAAACACCATATATTTT
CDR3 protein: CASSQSSYGNTIYF

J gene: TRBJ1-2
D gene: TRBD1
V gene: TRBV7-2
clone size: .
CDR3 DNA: TGTGCCAGCAGCTTAGGGACAGGGGTAGATGGCTACACCTTC
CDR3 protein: CASSLGTGVDGYTF

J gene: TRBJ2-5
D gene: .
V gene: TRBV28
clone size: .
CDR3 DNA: TGTGCCAGCACCGGCGCAGGGGATAGGCAGACCCAGTACTTC
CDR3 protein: CASTGAGDRQTQYF

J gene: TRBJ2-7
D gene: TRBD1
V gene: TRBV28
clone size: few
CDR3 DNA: TGTGCCAGCAGTTTTACCGGACAGGACCCATCCTACGAGCAGTACTTC
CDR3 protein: CASSFTGQDPSYEQYF

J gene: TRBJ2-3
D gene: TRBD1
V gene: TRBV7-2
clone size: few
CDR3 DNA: TGTGCCAGCAGCTTAGGGTCAGGGGGTGGGTCAGATACGCAGTATTTT
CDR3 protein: CASSLGSGGGSDTQYF

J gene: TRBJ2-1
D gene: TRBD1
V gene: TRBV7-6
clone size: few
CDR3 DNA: TGTGCCAGCAGCTTAGGGACAGGTTTTGAGCAGTTCTTC
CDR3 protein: CASSLGTGFEQFF

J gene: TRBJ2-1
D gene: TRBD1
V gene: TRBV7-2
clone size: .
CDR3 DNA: TGTGCCAGCACTTACTCCGGGACAGTTATCCACAATGAGCAGTTCTTC
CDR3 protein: CASTYSGTVIHNEQFF

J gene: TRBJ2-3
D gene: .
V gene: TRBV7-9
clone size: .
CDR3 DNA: TGTGCCAGCAGCTTATCCAGGGGGAGGAGGACAGATACGCAGTATTTT
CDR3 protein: CASSLSRGRRTDTQYF

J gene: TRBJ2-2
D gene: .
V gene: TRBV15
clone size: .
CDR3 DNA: TGTGCCACGTTAGGAGCGAACACCGGGGAGCTGTTTTTT
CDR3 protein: CATLGANTGELFF